These 20 T cell receptor beta chains came from one sample sequenced in a study of T-cell reconstitution after alpha-beta-depleted transplantation in children. The authors prepared the TCRbeta library with unique molecular identifiers. In TCRdb, the PCR reads were re-called with MiXCR into one record per CDR3 protein. The repertoire holds some 590,000 distinct CDR3 sequences, with roughly a tenth as singletons. The sequences come from PBMCs from the stem cell graft donor, collected from the stem cell graft. These TCRs come from a human donor who donated a stem cell graft to a child with acute myeloid leukemia.

This chain connects TRBV20-1 to TRBJ1-6; the D is unclear. The CDR3 loop spans 14 amino acids. Between the trimmed V and J ends, which lost 6 bases and 0 bases, there was a span of 9 bases. The V gene's germline CDR1 is DFQATT and CDR2 SNEGSKA (reference sequence). CDR3 protein: CSAPLGSYNSPLHF. The CDR3 DNA reads as TGCAGTGCCCCCCTTGGCTCCTATAATTCACCCCTCCACTTT.

This chain uses TRBV12-3 or TRBV12-4 with TRBJ1-3, with 9 bases lining up with TRBD1. The CDR3 is made up of 17 amino acids. V lost 2 bases and J lost 0; bases outside the gene matches: 5. The CDR3 DNA sequence: TGTGCCAGCAGTTTATCCGGGACAGGGCGCTCTGGAAACACCATATATTTT. The encoded protein is CASSLSGTGRSGNTIYF.

This clonotype was counted a few times. This chain uses TRBV29-1 with TRBJ1-1, with 9 positions matching TRBD1. V lost 5 bases to trimming and J lost 0 bases; unmatched junction nucleotides: 7. From germline, CDR1 is SQVTM and CDR2 ANQGSEA. This CDR3 spans 15 amino acids. The CDR3 DNA follows: TGCAGCGTTCGACAGGGGGTGGGCCTGAACACTGAAGCTTTCTTT. Amino acid sequence: CSVRQGVGLNTEAFF.

In this sample, this clonotype turned up many times. The chain combines TRBV24-1 with TRBJ2-1; D remains ambiguous. V was trimmed by 5 bases and J by 10 bases, leaving 14 bases between them. The CDR3 is 13 amino acids. The germline gives CDR1 KGHDR, CDR2 SFDVKD. CDR3 residues: CATSGSGPLEQFF. CDR3 in DNA: TGTGCCACCAGTGGCTCCGGGCCTCTGGAGCAGTTCTTC.

CDR3: CASGRRRSTEAFF. DNA for the CDR3: TGTGCCAGCGGTAGAAGGCGTTCCACTGAAGCTTTCTTT. V gene TRBV3-1 combines with J gene TRBJ1-1; D gene ambiguous. This CDR3 is 13 amino acids long. Trimming shortened V by 8 bases and J by 4 bases, and 14 bases separated the two germline ends. CDR1 and CDR2 (germline): LGHDT, YNNKEL (reference sequence).

This clonotype was seen a handful of times. This chain connects TRBV7-6 to TRBJ2-2; D is perhaps TRBD1 (5 bases). Trimming took off 5 bases at V and 2 bases at J, with 18 bases between the two ends. CDR3 length: 17 residues. Germline V CDR1 and CDR2: SGHVS, FNYEAQ. CDR3 residues: CASSQTDYDPNTGELFF. For the CDR3, the DNA is TGTGCCAGCAGCCAGACAGATTACGATCCTAACACCGGGGAGCTGTTTTTT.

The rearrangement joins TRBV20-1 to TRBJ2-6; 10 positions agree with TRBD1. The CDR3 covers 18 residues. CDR1 and CDR2 (germline): DFQATT, SNEGSKA (reference sequence). Trimming removed 3 bases from V and 2 bases from J; junction bases left unmatched: 10. CDR3 amino acids: CSASPGQGGKPGANVLTF. The CDR3 DNA follows: TGCAGTGCTAGCCCCGGACAGGGGGGTAAGCCTGGGGCCAACGTCCTGACTTTC.

This clonotype was observed many times. The rearrangement links TRBV20-1 to TRBJ2-5; TRBD1 matches at 9 bases. V shed 4 bases, J shed 5 bases, and the junction held 5 bases outside the gene matches. The CDR3 totals 13 residues. CDR1 is DFQATT and CDR2 is SNEGSKA in the germline V gene (reference sequence). This CDR3 is CSATYRGLETQYF. The CDR3 nucleotides are TGCAGTGCTACCTACAGGGGGCTGGAGACCCAGTACTTC.

This clonotype was picked up many times. The genes are TRBV12-3 or TRBV12-4 and TRBJ2-2; 10 bases are shared with TRBD1. The CDR3 has 17 amino acids. J was trimmed by 1 base and V by 5 bases; bases with no gene match: 7. CDR3 sequence reads: CASSVGQGVGNTGELFF. The CDR3 DNA sequence: TGTGCCAGCAGTGTCGGACAGGGGGTAGGGAACACCGGGGAGCTGTTTTTT.

This clonotype was counted a single time. This chain connects TRBV6-2 or TRBV6-3 to TRBJ2-7, with TRBD2 matching over 10 bases. Germline loops: CDR1 MNHEY, CDR2 SVGEGT. V lost 6 bases, J lost 3 bases, and 8 bases stayed unmatched. The CDR3 covers 15 residues. This chain's CDR3 is CASSYGTSERYEQYF. Here the CDR3 DNA reads TGTGCCAGCAGCTACGGGACTAGCGAGCGCTACGAGCAGTACTTC.

The rearrangement uses TRBV6-5 and TRBJ2-2; 8 nucleotides line up with TRBD2. The junction had 4 bases not matched to a gene; V was cut back by 0 bases and J by 4 bases. The germline gives CDR1 MNHEY, CDR2 SVGAGI. There are 16 residues in the CDR3. CDR3 amino acids: CASSYSTGGVTGELFF. DNA of the CDR3: TGTGCCAGCAGTTACTCGACCGGGGGGGTCACCGGGGAGCTGTTTTTT.

This clonotype was counted ten times or more. This chain uses TRBV7-2 with TRBJ2-3; 9 bases are shared with TRBD2. V dropped 3 bases and J dropped 0; count of bases not matched to a gene: 7. Germline V gene sequence: CDR1 SGHTA, CDR2 FQGNSA. This CDR3 is 17 amino acids long. Here the CDR3 DNA reads TGTGCCAGCAGCTTTCTCGCGGGAGGGGCGAGCACAGATACGCAGTATTTT. This gives the protein CASSFLAGGASTDTQYF.

This clonotype appeared many times. The chain is built from TRBV24-1 and TRBJ1-4, with D possibly matching TRBD1 (6 bases). CDR3 size: 15 residues. The germline V gene has CDR1 KGHDR and CDR2 SFDVKD. V dropped 4 bases and J dropped 8 bases, with 16 bases sitting between them. This CDR3 is CATSEGASIKEKLFF. The CDR3, as DNA: TGTGCCACCAGTGAGGGGGCATCCATAAAAGAAAAACTGTTTTTT.

The CDR3 here is CAWSGPGRPYEQYF. CDR3 DNA sequence: TGTGCCTGGAGTGGACCGGGGCGTCCTTACGAGCAGTACTTC. This chain links TRBV30 with TRBJ2-7; either TRBD1 or TRBD2 may fit D (5 bases each). CDR1 is GTSNPN and CDR2 is SVGIG in the germline V gene (reference sequence). Trimming removed 1 base at V and 4 bases at J, with 14 bases between. The CDR3 has 14 residues.

This rearrangement joins TRBV7-3 to TRBJ2-7; D not certain. CDR3 length: 13 amino acids. V was clipped by 2 bases and J by 6 bases, with 11 bases between them. Per germline, CDR1 SGHTA and CDR2 FQGTGA. DNA for the CDR3: TGTGCCAGCAGCTTATTATCTTGGGGCGAGCAGTACTTC. Translating it yields CASSLLSWGEQYF.

The V call is TRBV20-1, the J call TRBJ2-7; TRBD2 aligns across 7 bases. This CDR3 contains 15 residues. CDR1 is DFQATT and CDR2 is SNEGSKA in the germline V gene (reference sequence). J lost 1 base, V lost 0 bases, and 6 bases had no gene match. CDR3: CSARDPSGQSYEQYF. For the CDR3, the DNA is TGCAGTGCTAGAGACCCTAGCGGCCAATCCTACGAGCAGTACTTC.

This clonotype was detected a few times. The chain is built from TRBV12-3 or TRBV12-4 and TRBJ1-5, with D uncertain. Trimming removed 3 bases at V and 5 bases at J, with 11 bases between. This CDR3 has 14 residues. CDR3 amino acids: CASSFNGGDQPQHF. Written as DNA, the CDR3 is TGTGCCAGCAGTTTCAATGGAGGTGATCAGCCCCAGCATTTT.

The chain joins TRBV7-2 to TRBJ1-3, with D uncertain. This CDR3 spans 14 amino acids. CDR1 and CDR2 from the germline V gene are SGHTA and FQGNSA. The germline V and J ends were trimmed by 5 bases and 1 base, with 9 bases remaining between them. The CDR3 loop is CASSPLFSGNTIYF. The CDR3 DNA reads as TGTGCCAGCAGCCCCCTTTTTTCTGGAAACACCATATATTTT.

The CDR3 loop is CSVARQGGDTEAFF. DNA of the CDR3: TGCAGCGTTGCTCGACAGGGAGGGGACACTGAAGCTTTCTTT. V and J are TRBV29-1 and TRBJ1-1, with 7 bases fitting TRBD1. From germline, CDR1 is SQVTM and CDR2 ANQGSEA. Trimming cost V 4 bases and J 3 bases; bases outside gene matches: 8. The CDR3 extends over 14 amino acids.

This clonotype showed up just once. CDR3 nucleotide sequence: TGTGCCAGCAGCGCTGGGGCAGGTGAGCAGTTCTTC. This gives the protein CASSAGAGEQFF. The gene calls are TRBV2 and TRBJ2-1; TRBD1 is a possible D gene (5 bases). V was shortened by 6 bases and J by 9 bases, with 12 bases between the two germline ends. Per germline, CDR1 SNHLY and CDR2 FYNNEI. The CDR3 is made up of 12 amino acids.